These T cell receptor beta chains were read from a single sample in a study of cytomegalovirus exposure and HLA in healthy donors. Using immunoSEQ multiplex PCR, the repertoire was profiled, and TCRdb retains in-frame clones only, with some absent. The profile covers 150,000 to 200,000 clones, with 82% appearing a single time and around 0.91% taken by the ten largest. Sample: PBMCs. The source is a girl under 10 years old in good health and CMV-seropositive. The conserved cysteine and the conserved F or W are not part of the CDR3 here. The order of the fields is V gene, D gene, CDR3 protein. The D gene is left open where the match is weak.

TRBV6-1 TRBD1 ASSEWDSSNYGYT
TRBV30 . AWSVRGGYTEAF
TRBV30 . AWSGRADYEQY
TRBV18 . ASSPLSTLSGNTIY
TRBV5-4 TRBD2 ASSPTSGRALTKNIQY
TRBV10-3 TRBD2 AIREREMTDTQY
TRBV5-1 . ASSLRGFREEKLF
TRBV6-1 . ASSGGRGRGVFTDTQY
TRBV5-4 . ASRAPGLNYGYT
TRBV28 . ASSLHRVAGPSNQPQH
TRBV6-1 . ASSEEGTTVAF
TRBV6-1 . ASQFQGTGANVLT
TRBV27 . ASRIRDTHSGNTIY
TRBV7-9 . ASSLWGESVNTEAF
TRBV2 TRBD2 ASSFSGRGADTQY
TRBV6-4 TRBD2 ASREGTSGRAYNEQF
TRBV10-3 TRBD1 AIGGLGTGGRGVSYEQY
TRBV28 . ASRTARATNEKLF
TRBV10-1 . ASSERRQNSQAF
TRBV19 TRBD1 ASSREGGLLYGYT
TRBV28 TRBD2 ASSSVVAGGPIEQF
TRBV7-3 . ASSLNGGAGYGYT
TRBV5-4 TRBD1 ASSAGQGNEKLF
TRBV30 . AWTGQGNQPQH
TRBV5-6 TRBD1 AIPGTGGKNSYEQY
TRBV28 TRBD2 ASNSLAGGAGELF
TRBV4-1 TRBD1 ASSRTGGSEQY
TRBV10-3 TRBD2 AISESGRADEQF
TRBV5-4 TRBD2 ASSSGLVLTDTQY
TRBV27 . ASSWGQNTEAF
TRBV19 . ASSQVNQPQH
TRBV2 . ASSGLAAQETQY
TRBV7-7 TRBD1 ASSPFFGTGGREQF
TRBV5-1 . ASSLQRYQETQY
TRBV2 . ASSLTLDRDTGELF
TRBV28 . ASSLGQISGANVLT
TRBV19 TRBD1 ASSSGQGGNYGYT
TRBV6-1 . ASREELDSPLH
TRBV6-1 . ASSVRAVNTEAF
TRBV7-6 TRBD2 ASSFSGRLGEQY
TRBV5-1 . ASSLTTSTDTQY
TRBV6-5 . ASRQGIYGYT
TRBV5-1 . ASSSGGGAIPEAF
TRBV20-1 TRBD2 SAAGAGEQY
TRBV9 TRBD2 ASRRGASGSGEQF
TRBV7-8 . ASSLARATGELF
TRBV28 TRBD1 ASSLTGLNQPQH
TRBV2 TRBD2 ASSEWTSGGGSYNEQF
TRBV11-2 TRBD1 ASTQFRTGNDGYT
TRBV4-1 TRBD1 ASSQETGRPQH
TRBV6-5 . ASSYSKPGRYGYT
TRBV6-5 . ASGEIGDGYT
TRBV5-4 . ASSRKGENYGYT
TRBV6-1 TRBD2 ASSERPAGAYEQY
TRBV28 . ASSPQTGPYEQY
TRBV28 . ASSLSRGPTYEQY
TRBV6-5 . ASSYIGDTEAF
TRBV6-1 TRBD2 ASSEALAGAYEQY
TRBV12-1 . ASSFLGQGGHEQY